Reported below is one T cell receptor beta chain. There is no known antigen for this receptor. Base quality data are lacking; no much larger clone is found one base away. Per the germline V gene, MGHRA is the CDR1 and YSYEKL is the CDR2. Cut back by 4 bases and 8 bases, the V and J ends lie 14 bases apart. Taken from cysteine to phenylalanine, the CDR3 has 14 residues. Left in the record is the CDR3 DNA by itself, 42 bases read in frame from the first base. This sample is drawn from a study of T cell responses to AZD1222 COVID-19 vaccine listed by TCRdb under 2021. Broadly, across the study: AZD1222 recipients with second doses at about 4 weeks or about 12 weeks were pooled, because spike-specific TCR depth and breadth did not differ between schedules. A total of 233 trial participants underwent TCR sequencing, of whom 200 to 220 received two doses of AZD1222 and some 25 received two doses of the MenACWY control vaccine. Trial participants were enrolled by age into subgroups of 18-55, 56-69 and 70-plus years, and around 150, 28 and 57 TCR-sequenced participants, respectively, were included in these subgroups. What the research found in general, with its limitations: Conclusions about previously exposed vaccinees are limited, since just six AZD1222 recipients were seropositive for SARS-CoV-2 at baseline. Spike-specific TCR breadth and depth rose significantly after two AZD1222 doses compared with day 0 and with MenACWY recipients. In the small 56-69-year group, the increase in depth fell short of significance, most likely because of low power. Participants were mostly white British, with more females than males. The authors suggested clonal diversity may have been underestimated. Because no day 14 peak-response samples were available, the repertoires could be characterized only after the peak T cell response. Nearly half of unique spike-specific TCRs reportedly recognized epitopes outside regions mutated in the B.1.351 and B.1.1.7 variants. The vaccine-associated CD4 TCRs covered the entire spike protein, and the dominant responses fell in regions 160-218 and 743-854.

This specimen's time point label, interpreted: baseline before first vaccination. The vaccinee samples were drawn from two UK trials, COV001 and COV002, one of which was a single-blind randomized controlled phase 2/3 trial testing AZD1222 (ChAdOx1 nCoV-19) in healthy adults. For TCRbeta chain sequencing, PBMC samples were collected from trial participants at day 0 and at day 28 after the second dose. The CDR3 regions of human TCRbeta chains were analyzed by immunosequencing. As for the original processing: Repertoire TCRs were checked for matches against a reference library of SARS-CoV-2-specific TCRs that had been generated using the MIRA antigen-specificity platform. Breadth was defined as the fraction of unique TCRs that were SARS-CoV-2-associated. Depth was defined as the fraction of total T cells that were SARS-CoV-2-associated. Each spike-specific TCR was assigned to its reactive spike region and to a CD4 or CD8 class using the MIRA data. Log10-transformed breadth and depth values were compared by one-way ANOVA with Sidak's multiple comparisons tests. Drawn from immuneACCESS, this table holds only the in-frame rearrangements with V and J called that TCRdb kept. Clones are partly lost; checked studies trace under half to an unresolved V gene and leave the rest unexplained. That table furnishes V, J and clone size, whereas the DNA furnished D and trimming. The sample table records some 160,000 clones; 90% to 95% of these occur just once. Jointly, the top ten make up around 0.9% of the sample.

This sequence was found in an adult in good health. Source: peripheral blood, taken on day 0 of AZD1222 vaccination. The rearranged chain carries TRBV4-1 and TRBJ1-4, with no D gene named confidently. The CDR3 amino acid sequence is: CASSPPTSREKLFF. The DNA sequence is given as TGCGCCAGCAGCCCCCCTACATCTAGAGAAAAACTGTTTTTT.